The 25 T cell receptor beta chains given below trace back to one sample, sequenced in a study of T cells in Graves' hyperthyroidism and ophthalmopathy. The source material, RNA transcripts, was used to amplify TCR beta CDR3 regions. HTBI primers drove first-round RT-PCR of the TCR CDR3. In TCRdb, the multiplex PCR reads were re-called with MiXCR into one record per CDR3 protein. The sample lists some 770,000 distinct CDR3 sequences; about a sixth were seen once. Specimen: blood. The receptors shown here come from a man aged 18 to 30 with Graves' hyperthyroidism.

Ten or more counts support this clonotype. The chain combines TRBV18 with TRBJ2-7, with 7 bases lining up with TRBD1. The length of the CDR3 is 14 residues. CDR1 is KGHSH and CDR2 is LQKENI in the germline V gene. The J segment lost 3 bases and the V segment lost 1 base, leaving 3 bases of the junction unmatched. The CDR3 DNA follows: TGTGCCAGCTCACCACGGGACAGCTACTACGAGCAGTACTTC. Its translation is CASSPRDSYYEQYF.

CDR3 sequence reads: CASAGLAGSYNEQYF. The CDR3 DNA reads as TGTGCCAGCGCCGGACTAGCGGGATCCTACAATGAGCAGTACTTC. The chain is built from TRBV5-5 and TRBJ2-1; 12 nucleotides line up with TRBD2. The J call may be mistaken, given a closer DNA end match to TRBJ2-7. Germline V gene sequence: CDR1 SGHKS, CDR2 YYEKEE (reference sequence). CDR3 length: 15 residues.

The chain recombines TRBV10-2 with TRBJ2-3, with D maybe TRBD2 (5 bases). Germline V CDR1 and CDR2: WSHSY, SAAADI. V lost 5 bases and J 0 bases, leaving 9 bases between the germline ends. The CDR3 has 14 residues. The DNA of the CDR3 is TGCGCCAGCAGTCGAAGGACTAGCACAGATACGCAGTATTTT. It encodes CASSRRTSTDTQYF.

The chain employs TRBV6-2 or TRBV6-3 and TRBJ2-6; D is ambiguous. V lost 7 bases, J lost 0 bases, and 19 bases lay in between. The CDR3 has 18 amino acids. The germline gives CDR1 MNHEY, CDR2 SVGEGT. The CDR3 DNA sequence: TGTGCCAGCAATTCCCCCCACACGCCGAACTCTGGGGCCAACGTCCTGACTTTC. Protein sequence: CASNSPHTPNSGANVLTF.

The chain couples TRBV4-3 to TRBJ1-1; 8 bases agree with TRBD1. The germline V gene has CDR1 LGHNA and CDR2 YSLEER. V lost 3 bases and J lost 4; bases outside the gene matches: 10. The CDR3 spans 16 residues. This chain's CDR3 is CASSQIGRTGSTEAFF. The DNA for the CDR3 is TGCGCCAGCAGCCAGATCGGACGGACAGGGTCCACTGAAGCTTTCTTT.

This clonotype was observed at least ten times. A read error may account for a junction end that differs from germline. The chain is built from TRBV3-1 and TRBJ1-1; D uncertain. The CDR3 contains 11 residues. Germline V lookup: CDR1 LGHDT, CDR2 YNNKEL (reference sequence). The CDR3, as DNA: TGTGCCAGCAGCCAAGTAGGCCTTCGGGTCTTT. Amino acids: CASSQVGLRVF.

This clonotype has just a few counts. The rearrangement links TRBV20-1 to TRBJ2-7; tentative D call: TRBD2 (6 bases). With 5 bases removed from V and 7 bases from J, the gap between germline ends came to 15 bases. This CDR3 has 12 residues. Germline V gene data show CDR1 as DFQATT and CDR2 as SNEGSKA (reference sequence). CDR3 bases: TGCAGTGCTTTAGGGGCCGGAGGGGAGCAGTACTTC. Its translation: CSALGAGGEQYF.

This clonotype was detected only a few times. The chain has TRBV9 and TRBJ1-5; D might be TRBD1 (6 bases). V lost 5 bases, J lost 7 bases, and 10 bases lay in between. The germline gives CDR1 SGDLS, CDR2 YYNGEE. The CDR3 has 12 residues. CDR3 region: CASSRGAQPQHF. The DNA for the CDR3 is TGTGCCAGCAGTAGGGGGGCCCAGCCCCAGCATTTT.

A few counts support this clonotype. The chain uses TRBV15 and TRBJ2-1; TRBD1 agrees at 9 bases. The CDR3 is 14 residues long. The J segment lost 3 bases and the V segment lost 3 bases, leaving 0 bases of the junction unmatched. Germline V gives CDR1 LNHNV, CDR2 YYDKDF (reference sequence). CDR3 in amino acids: CATSRGQGYNEQFF. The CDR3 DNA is TGTGCCACCAGCAGGGGACAGGGCTACAATGAGCAGTTCTTC. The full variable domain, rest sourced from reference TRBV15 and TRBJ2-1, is DAMVIQNPRYQVTQFGKPVTLSCSQTLNHNVMYWYQQKSSQAPKLLFHYYDKDFNNEADTPDNFQSRRPNTSFCFLDIRSPGLGDTAMYLCATSRGQGYNEQFFGPGTRLTVL.

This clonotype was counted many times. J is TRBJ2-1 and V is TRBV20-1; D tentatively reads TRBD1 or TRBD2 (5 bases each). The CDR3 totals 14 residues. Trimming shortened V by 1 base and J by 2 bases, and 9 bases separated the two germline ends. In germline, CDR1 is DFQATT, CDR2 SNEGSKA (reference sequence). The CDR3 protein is CSARGGITYNEQFF. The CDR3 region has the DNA TGCAGTGCTAGAGGGGGGATCACCTACAATGAGCAGTTCTTC.

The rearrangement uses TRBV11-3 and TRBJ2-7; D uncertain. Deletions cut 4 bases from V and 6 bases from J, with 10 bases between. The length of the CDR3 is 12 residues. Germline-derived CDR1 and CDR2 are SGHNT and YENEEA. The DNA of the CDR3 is TGTGCCAGCAGCTGGGGTGGTGTCGAGCAGTACTTC. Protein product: CASSWGGVEQYF.

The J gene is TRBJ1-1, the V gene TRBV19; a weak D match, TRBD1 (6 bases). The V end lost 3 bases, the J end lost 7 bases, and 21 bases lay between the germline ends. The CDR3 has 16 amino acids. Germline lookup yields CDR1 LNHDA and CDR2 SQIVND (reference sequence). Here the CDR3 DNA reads TGTGCCAGTAGTATCGGTACAGGGAGGTTGGGGGGTGAAGCTTTCTTT. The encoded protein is CASSIGTGRLGGEAFF. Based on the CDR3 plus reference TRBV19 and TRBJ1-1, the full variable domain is DGGITQSPKYLFRKEGQNVTLSCEQNLNHDAMYWYRQDPGQGLRLIYYSQIVNDFQKGDIAEGYSVSREKKESFPLTVTSAQKNPTAFYLCASSIGTGRLGGEAFFGQGTRLTVV.

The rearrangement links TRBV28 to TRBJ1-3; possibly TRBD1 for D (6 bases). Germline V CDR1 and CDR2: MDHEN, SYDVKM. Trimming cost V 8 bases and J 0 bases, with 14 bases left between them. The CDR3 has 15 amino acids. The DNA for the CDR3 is TGTGCCAGCTATTCCGGGGGCGACTCTGGAAACACCATATATTTT. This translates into CASYSGGDSGNTIYF.

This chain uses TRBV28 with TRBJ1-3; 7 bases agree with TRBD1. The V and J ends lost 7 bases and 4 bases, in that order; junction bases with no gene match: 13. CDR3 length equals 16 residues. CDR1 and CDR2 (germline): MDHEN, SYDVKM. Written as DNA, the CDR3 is TGTGCCAGCACCTATACCCTGACAGGGCAAGGAAACACCATATATTTT. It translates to CASTYTLTGQGNTIYF.

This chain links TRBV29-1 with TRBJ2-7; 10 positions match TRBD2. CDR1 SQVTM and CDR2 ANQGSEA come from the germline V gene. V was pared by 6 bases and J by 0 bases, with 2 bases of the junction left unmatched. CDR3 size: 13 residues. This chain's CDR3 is CSVGLAHSYEQYF. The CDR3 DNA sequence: TGCAGCGTGGGACTAGCGCACTCCTACGAGCAGTACTTC.

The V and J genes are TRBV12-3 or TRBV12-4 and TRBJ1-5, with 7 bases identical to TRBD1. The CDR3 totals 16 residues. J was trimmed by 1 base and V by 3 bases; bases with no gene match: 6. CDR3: CASSLKGAFSNQPQHF. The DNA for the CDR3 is TGTGCCAGCAGTTTGAAGGGGGCGTTCAGCAATCAGCCCCAGCATTTT.

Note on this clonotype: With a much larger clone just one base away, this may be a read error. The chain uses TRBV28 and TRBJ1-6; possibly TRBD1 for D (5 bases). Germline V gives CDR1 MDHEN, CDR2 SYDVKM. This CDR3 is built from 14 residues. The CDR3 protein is CASSIRGYNSPHHF. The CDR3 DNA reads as TGTGCCAGCAGTATCCGGGGCTATAATTCACCCCACCACTTT.

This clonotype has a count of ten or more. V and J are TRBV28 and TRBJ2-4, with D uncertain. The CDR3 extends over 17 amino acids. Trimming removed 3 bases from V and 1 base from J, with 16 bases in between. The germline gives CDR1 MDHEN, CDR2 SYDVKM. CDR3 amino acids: CASSFRTVFRAKNIQYF. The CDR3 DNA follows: TGTGCCAGCAGTTTCCGGACGGTTTTCAGGGCCAAAAACATTCAGTACTTC.

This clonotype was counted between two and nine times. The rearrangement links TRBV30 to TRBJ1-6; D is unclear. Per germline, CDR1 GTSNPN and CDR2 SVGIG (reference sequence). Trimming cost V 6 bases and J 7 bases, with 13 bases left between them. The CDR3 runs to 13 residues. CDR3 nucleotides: TGTGCCTGTAACGTGGTGCTCAATTCACCCCTCCACTTT. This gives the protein CACNVVLNSPLHF.

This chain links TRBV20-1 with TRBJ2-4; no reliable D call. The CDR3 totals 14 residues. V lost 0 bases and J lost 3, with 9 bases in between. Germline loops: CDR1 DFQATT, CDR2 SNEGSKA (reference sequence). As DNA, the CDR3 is TGCAGTGCTAGAGATGGTCTTTTCAAAAACATTCAGTACTTC. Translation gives CSARDGLFKNIQYF.

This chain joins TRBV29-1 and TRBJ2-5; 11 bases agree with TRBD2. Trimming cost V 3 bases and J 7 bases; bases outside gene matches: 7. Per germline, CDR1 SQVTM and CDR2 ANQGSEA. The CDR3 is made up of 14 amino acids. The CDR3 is CSVEALAGVGTQYF. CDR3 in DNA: TGCAGCGTTGAGGCACTAGCGGGAGTCGGGACCCAGTACTTC. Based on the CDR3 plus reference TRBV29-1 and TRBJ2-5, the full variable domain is SAVISQKPSRDICQRGTSLTIQCQVDSQVTMMFWYRQQPGQSLTLIATANQGSEATYESGFVIDKFPISRPNLTFSTLTVSNMSPEDSSIYLCSVEALAGVGTQYFGPGTRLLVL.

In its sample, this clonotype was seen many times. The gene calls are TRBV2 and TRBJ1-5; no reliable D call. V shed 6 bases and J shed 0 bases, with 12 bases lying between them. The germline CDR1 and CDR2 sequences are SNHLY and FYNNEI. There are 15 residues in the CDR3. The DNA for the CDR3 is TGTGCCAGCAGCCCCAAAGGGTATAGCAATCAGCCCCAGCATTTT. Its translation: CASSPKGYSNQPQHF.

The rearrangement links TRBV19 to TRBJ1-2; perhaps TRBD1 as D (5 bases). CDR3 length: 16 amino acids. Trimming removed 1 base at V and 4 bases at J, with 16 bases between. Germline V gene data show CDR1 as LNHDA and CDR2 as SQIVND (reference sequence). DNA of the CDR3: TGTGCCAGTAGTATAGGGCAGGGCGTTGCCCGCTATGGCTACACCTTC. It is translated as CASSIGQGVARYGYTF.

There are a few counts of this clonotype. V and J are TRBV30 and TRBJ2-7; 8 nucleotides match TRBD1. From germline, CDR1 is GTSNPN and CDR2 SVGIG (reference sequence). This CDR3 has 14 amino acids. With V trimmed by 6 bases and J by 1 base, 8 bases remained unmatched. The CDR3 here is CACTPQGGSYEQYF. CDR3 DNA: TGTGCCTGCACCCCACAGGGGGGATCCTACGAGCAGTACTTC.

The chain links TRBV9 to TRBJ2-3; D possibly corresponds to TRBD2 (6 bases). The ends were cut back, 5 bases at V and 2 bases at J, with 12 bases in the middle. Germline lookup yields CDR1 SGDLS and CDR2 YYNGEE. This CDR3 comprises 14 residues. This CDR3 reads CASSGDSHTDTQYF. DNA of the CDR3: TGTGCCAGCAGTGGGGACTCCCACACAGATACGCAGTATTTT.